This T cell receptor beta chain was recovered during a study of shared clonotypes between healthy human individuals. Study-wide context: Researchers assigned three CD4 naive, three CD4 memory, two CD8 naive and one CD8 memory plate to each donor.

About this clone: Antigen unknown.

V was cut by 1 base and J by 6 bases, with 7 bases left in between. This CDR3 is built from 13 residues. Germline CDR1 SGHAT, CDR2 FQNNGV. Some clones are missing from TCRdb's copy, which holds only in-frame ones; the method was immunoSEQ multiplex PCR. The data hold some 2,100,000 clones, with 90% to 95% observed a single time. It was CD45RO-negative cells, positively selected for CCR7, that made up naive CD8 cells, with terminally differentiated effector memory CD45RA+ cells excluded. Regarding the study as a whole: Represented genetic and exposure-history diversity was restricted by having few donors.

Sequencing was carried out using naive CD8+ T cells from PBMCs. The chain joins TRBV11-2 to TRBJ2-1, with D possibly being TRBD1 (5 bases). The receptor was isolated from a man aged 18 to 35 in good health. Some clones in this sample may be carry-over from other donors' samples. The CDR3 nucleotides are TGTGCCAGCAGCTTAGGACAGATCAATGAGCAGTTCTTC. The encoded protein is CASSLGQINEQFF. The variable domain in full, with the rest retrieved from reference TRBV11-2 and TRBJ2-1, is EAGVAQSPRYKIIEKRQSVAFWCNPISGHATLYWYQQILGQGPKLLIQFQNNGVVDDSQLPKDRFSAERLKGVDSTLKIQPAKLEDSAVYLCASSLGQINEQFFGPGTRLTVL.